This T cell receptor beta chain comes out of a study of blood T cell repertoires in COVID-19. At the level of the study: Acute-phase and convalescent COVID-19 samples originated in the United States, Italy and Spain. T cells, B-cell-depleted T cells, or PBMCs supplied cDNA or gDNA.

This clone was observed a single time. Some clones are missing from TCRdb's copy, which holds only in-frame ones; the method was immunoSEQ multiplex PCR. The sample carries 200,000 to 250,000 clones, 82% recorded once. Germline V gives CDR1 SGHRS, CDR2 YFSETQ. The CDR3 length is 16 residues. After removal of 4 bases from V and 5 bases from J, the junction contained 9 bases not matched to a gene. The chain employs TRBV5-1 and TRBJ2-5; TRBD2 matches 12 bases. This TCR derives from a woman older than 75 with acute or convalescent COVID-19. Sequenced input: peripheral blood. CDR3 in amino acids: CASSPMTSGGRETQYF. CDR3 bases: TGCGCCAGCAGCCCCATGACTAGCGGGGGACGGGAGACCCAGTACTTC.